This is a list of T cell receptor beta chains from one sample in a study of blood T cell repertoires in COVID-19. The protocol was immunoSEQ multiplex PCR, while the TCRdb copy is restricted to in-frame clones and leaves out a portion. This sample has 95,000 to 150,000 clones, with roughly 89% found just once. The sequenced sample was peripheral blood. Receptor source: a man aged 35 to 55 with acute or convalescent COVID-19. The CDR3 runs from the conserved cysteine through the conserved F or W. A D gene is named only where the DNA matches it firmly. The listing skips clone size in some rows; elsewhere it reads once, few, many or a size class.

D | size | J | V | CDR3 | DNA
TRBD1 | NA | TRBJ2-7 | TRBV4-3 | CASSQERQGAYEQYF | TGCGCCAGCAGCCAAGAGAGGCAGGGGGCCTACGAGCAGTACTTC
TRBD2 | NA | TRBJ2-7 | TRBV19 | CASSPYTGGVAYEQYF | TGTGCCAGTAGTCCTTATACGGGGGGAGTGGCCTACGAGCAGTACTTC
NA | NA | TRBJ1-3 | TRBV5-4 | CASSFGGGSGNTIYF | TGTGCCAGCAGCTTTGGAGGAGGCTCTGGAAACACCATATATTTT
NA | medium-sized | TRBJ2-1 | TRBV12-3/TRBV12-4 | CASSLSFGGEQFF | TGTGCCAGCAGTTTAAGCTTTGGAGGTGAGCAGTTCTTC
NA | NA | TRBJ1-3 | TRBV7-9 | CASRFDGSPGNTIYF | TGTGCCAGCAGGTTCGATGGCTCTCCTGGAAACACCATATATTTT
TRBD2 | NA | TRBJ2-1 | TRBV9 | CASSELAGVVNEQFF | TGTGCCAGCAGCGAACTAGCGGGAGTGGTAAATGAGCAGTTCTTC
NA | NA | TRBJ2-2 | TRBV7-2 | CASSSRGQNTGELFF | TGTGCCAGCAGCTCCCGGGGACAGAACACCGGGGAGCTGTTTTTT
NA | NA | TRBJ1-1 | TRBV19 | CASSSRLSRGTEAFF | TGTGCCAGTAGTTCGCGACTTTCCCGGGGCACTGAAGCTTTCTTT
NA | NA | TRBJ1-1 | TRBV20-1 | CSASVSGIEAFF | TGCAGTGCTAGTGTTTCAGGAATCGAAGCTTTCTTT
TRBD2 | NA | TRBJ2-3 | TRBV27 | CASSTRGGPTDTQYF | TGTGCCAGCAGTACACGGGGGGGTCCCACAGATACGCAGTATTTT
NA | NA | TRBJ2-3 | TRBV6-1 | CASSESVGSRDTQYF | TGTGCCAGCAGTGAAAGTGTCGGGAGCAGAGATACGCAGTATTTT
NA | NA | TRBJ1-6 | TRBV4-2 | CASSQWQGDSPLHF | TGTGCCAGCAGCCAATGGCAGGGTGATTCACCCCTCCACTTT
NA | NA | TRBJ1-1 | TRBV19 | CASRPRLGGENTEAFF | TGTGCCAGTAGACCCAGGTTGGGGGGAGAAAACACTGAAGCTTTCTTT
NA | NA | TRBJ2-3 | TRBV19 | CASPRGRDTQYF | TGTGCCAGTCCGCGAGGCCGAGATACGCAGTATTTT
NA | NA | TRBJ2-1 | TRBV29-1 | CSVVEFSYNEQFF | TGCAGCGTTGTGGAGTTCTCCTACAATGAGCAGTTCTTC
NA | NA | TRBJ2-5 | TRBV19 | CASSKQGSQETQYF | TGTGCCAGTAGTAAACAGGGTTCCCAAGAGACCCAGTACTTC
NA | NA | TRBJ1-1 | TRBV19 | CASSTQEGHTEAFF | TGTGCCAGTAGTACCCAAGAGGGCCACACTGAAGCTTTCTTT
TRBD2 | few | TRBJ2-2 | TRBV2 | CASSNSGRQDTGELFF | TGTGCCAGCAGTAATAGCGGGAGGCAAGACACCGGGGAGCTGTTTTTT
NA | NA | TRBJ2-1 | TRBV12-3/TRBV12-4 | CASTLPNRGEQFF | TGTGCCAGCACCCTTCCTAATCGCGGTGAGCAGTTCTTC
TRBD1 | NA | TRBJ1-3 | TRBV15 | CATSRDRESGNTIYF | TGTGCCACCAGCAGGGACAGGGAATCTGGAAACACCATATATTTT
NA | NA | TRBJ1-2 | TRBV30 | CAWTASKGGYGYTF | TGTGCCTGGACGGCTTCTAAGGGGGGGTACGGCTACACCTTC
TRBD1 | NA | TRBJ1-1 | TRBV4-1 | CASSPTGGETEAFF | TGCGCCAGCAGCCCAACAGGGGGAGAAACTGAAGCTTTCTTT
TRBD1 | NA | TRBJ2-2 | TRBV9 | CASSVGEDRGRNGELFF | TGTGCCAGCAGCGTAGGAGAGGACAGGGGGCGTAACGGGGAGCTGTTTTTT
NA | NA | TRBJ1-4 | TRBV5-1 | CASSLDGINEKLFF | TGCGCCAGCAGCTTGGACGGGATTAATGAAAAACTGTTTTTT
NA | NA | TRBJ1-1 | TRBV30 | CAWSVGAGNTEAFF | TGTGCCTGGAGTGTCGGCGCAGGGAACACTGAAGCTTTCTTT
NA | NA | TRBJ1-5 | TRBV9 | CASSVGGTNTQPQHF | TGTGCCAGCAGCGTGGGGGGGACAAATACCCAGCCCCAGCATTTT
NA | once | TRBJ1-1 | TRBV3-1/TRBV3-2 | CASSHTGKQNTEAFF | TGTGCCAGCAGCCACACAGGGAAACAGAACACTGAAGCTTTCTTT
TRBD2 | NA | TRBJ2-5 | TRBV5-4 | CASSLGGGKTQYF | TGTGCCAGCAGCTTGGGCGGGGGTAAGACCCAGTACTTC
NA | once | TRBJ1-4 | TRBV21-1 | CASSLGDSLQGGNEKLFF | TGTGCCAGCAGCCTTGGGGATTCCTTACAGGGGGGAAATGAAAAACTGTTTTTT
TRBD1 | NA | TRBJ2-7 | TRBV6-7 | CASSTRDRSYEQYF | TGTGCCAGCAGTACGAGGGACAGATCCTACGAGCAGTACTTC
NA | NA | TRBJ1-2 | TRBV30 | CAWSRGRSNYGYTF | TGTGCCTGGAGTAGAGGCAGAAGCAACTATGGCTACACCTTC
NA | NA | TRBJ1-2 | TRBV4-1 | CASSQGGGGANYGYTF | TGCGCCAGCAGCCAAGGCGGGGGAGGAGCTAACTATGGCTACACCTTC